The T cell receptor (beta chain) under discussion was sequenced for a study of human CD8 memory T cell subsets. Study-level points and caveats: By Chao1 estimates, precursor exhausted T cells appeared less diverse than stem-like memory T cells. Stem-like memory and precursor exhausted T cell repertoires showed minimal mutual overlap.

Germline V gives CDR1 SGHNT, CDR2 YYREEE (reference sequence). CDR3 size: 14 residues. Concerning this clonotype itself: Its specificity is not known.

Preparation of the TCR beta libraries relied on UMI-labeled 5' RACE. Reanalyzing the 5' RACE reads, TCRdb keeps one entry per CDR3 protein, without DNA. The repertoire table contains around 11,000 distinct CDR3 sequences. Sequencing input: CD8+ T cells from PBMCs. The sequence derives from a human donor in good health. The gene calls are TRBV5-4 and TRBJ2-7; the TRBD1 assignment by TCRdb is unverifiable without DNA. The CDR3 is CASSSTDRAYEQYF.